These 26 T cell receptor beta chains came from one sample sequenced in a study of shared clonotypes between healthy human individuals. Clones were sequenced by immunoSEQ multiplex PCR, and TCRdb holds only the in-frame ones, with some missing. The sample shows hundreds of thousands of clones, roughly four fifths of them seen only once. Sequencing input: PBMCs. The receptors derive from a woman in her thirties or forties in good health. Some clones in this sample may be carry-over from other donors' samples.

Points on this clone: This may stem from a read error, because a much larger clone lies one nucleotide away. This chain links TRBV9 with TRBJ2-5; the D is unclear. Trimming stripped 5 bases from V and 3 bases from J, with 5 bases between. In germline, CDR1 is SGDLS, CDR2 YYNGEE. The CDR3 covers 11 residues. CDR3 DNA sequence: TGTGCCAGCAGGTCAGAAGAGACCCAGTACTTC. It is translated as CASRSEETQYF.

The CDR3 DNA reads as TGTGCCAGTAGTGACAGGGGGAGAGATACGCAGTATTTT. This codes for CASSDRGRDTQYF. The rearrangement uses TRBV19 and TRBJ2-3, with 9 positions matching TRBD1. Trimming cost V 5 bases and J 5 bases; bases outside gene matches: 2. The V gene's germline CDR1 is LNHDA and CDR2 SQIVND (reference sequence). The CDR3 is made up of 13 amino acids.

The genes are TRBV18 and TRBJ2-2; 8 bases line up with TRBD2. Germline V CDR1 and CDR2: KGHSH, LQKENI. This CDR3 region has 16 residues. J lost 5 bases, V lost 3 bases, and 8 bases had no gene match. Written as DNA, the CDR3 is TGTGCCAGCTCACCGACCAGCGGGAGTAGTACCGGGGAGCTGTTTTTT. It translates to CASSPTSGSSTGELFF.

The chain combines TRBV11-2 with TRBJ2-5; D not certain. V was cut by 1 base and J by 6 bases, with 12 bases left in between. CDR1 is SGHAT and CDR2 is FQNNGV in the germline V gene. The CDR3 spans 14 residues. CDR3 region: CASSLAATVKTQYF. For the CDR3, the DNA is TGTGCCAGCAGCTTAGCGGCCACCGTAAAGACCCAGTACTTC.

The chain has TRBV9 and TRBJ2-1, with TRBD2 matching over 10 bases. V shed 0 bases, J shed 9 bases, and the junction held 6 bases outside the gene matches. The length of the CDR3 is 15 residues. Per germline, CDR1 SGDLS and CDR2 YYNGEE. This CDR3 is CASSVAGTSVTEQFF. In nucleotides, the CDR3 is TGTGCCAGCAGCGTAGCGGGGACTAGCGTGACTGAGCAGTTCTTC.

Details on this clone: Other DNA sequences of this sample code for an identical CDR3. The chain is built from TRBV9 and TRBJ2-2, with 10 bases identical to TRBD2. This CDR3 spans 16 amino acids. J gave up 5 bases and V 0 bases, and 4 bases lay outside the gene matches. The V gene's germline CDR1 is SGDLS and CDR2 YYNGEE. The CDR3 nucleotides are TGTGCCAGCAGCGTAGCACTAGCGGGAAGTACCGGGGAGCTGTTTTTT. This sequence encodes CASSVALAGSTGELFF.

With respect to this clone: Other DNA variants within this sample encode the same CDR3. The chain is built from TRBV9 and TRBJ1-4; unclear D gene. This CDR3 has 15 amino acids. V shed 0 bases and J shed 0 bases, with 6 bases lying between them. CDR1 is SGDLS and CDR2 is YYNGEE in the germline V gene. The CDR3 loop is CASSVGTATNEKLFF. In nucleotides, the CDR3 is TGTGCCAGCAGCGTAGGGACTGCAACTAATGAAAAACTGTTTTTT.

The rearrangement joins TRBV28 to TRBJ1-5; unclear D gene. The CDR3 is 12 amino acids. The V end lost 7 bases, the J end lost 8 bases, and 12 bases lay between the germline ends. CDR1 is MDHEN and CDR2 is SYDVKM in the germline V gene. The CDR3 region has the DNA TGTGCCAGCACTCCTGGCTTGGAGCCCCAGCATTTT. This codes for CASTPGLEPQHF.

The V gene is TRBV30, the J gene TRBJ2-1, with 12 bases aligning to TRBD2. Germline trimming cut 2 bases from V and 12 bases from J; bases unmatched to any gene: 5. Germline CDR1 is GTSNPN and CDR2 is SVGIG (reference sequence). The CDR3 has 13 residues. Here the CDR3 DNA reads TGTGCCTGGAGTTCCTCTAGCGGGAGGGTGCAGTTCTTC. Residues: CAWSSSSGRVQFF.

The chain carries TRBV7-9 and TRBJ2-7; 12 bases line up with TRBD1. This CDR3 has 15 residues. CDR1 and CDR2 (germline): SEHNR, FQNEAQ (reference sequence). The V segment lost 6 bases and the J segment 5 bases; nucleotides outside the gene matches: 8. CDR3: CASSRTGTGGHEQYF. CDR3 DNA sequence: TGTGCCAGCAGTCGTACCGGGACAGGGGGCCACGAGCAGTACTTC.

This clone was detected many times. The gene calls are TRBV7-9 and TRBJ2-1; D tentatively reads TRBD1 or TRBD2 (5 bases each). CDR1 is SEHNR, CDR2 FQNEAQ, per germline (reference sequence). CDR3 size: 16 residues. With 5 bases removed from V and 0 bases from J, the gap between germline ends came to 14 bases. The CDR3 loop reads CASSPPEGTSYNEQFF. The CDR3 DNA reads TGTGCCAGCAGCCCCCCCGAAGGGACCTCCTACAATGAGCAGTTCTTC.

The DNA of the CDR3 is TGTGCCAGCAGCCCTGAACAGGGAGGTGCAGATACGCAGTATTTT. Protein: CASSPEQGGADTQYF. The chain employs TRBV9 and TRBJ2-3; D assignment may be TRBD1 or TRBD2 (6 bases each). The CDR3 contains 15 residues. Trimming pared 4 bases from V and 4 bases from J, leaving 16 bases between. CDR1 SGDLS and CDR2 YYNGEE come from the germline V gene.

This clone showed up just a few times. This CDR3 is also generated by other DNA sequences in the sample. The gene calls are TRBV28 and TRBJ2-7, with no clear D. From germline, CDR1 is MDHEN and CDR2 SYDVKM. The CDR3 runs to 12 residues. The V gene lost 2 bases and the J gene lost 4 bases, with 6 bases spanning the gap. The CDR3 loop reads CASSLDRYEQYF. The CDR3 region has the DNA TGTGCCAGCAGTTTAGATCGTTACGAGCAGTACTTC.

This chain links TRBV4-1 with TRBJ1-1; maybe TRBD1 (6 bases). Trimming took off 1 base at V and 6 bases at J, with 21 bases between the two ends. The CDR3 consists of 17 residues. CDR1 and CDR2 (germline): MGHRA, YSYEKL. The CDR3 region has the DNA TGCGCCAGCAGCCAAGTGGGCCAGGGGCGGGCAAGAGCTGAAGCTTTCTTT. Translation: CASSQVGQGRARAEAFF.

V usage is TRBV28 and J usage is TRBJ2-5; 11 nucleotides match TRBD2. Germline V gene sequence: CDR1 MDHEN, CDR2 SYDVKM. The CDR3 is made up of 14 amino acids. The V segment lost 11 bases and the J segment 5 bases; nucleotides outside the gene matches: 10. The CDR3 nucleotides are TGTGCCGGTAGCGGGAGGGGAAGTCTTGAGACCCAGTACTTC. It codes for CAGSGRGSLETQYF.

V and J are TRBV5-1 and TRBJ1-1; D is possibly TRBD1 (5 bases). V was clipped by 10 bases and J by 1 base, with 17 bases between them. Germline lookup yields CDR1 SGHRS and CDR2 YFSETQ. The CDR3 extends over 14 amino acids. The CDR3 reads CASGDGRRNTEAFF. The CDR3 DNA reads TGCGCCTCGGGGGACGGGAGGAGGAACACTGAAGCTTTCTTT.

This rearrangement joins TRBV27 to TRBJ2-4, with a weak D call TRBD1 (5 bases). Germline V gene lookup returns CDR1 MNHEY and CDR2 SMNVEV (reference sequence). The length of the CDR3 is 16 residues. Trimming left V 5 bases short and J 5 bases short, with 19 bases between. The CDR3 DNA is TGTGCCAGCAGTCGACGCAGCGAAGGGGCGCAAAACATTCAGTACTTC. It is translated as CASSRRSEGAQNIQYF.

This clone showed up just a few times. CDR3 in amino acids: CASSLVAGLPTDTQYF. CDR3 DNA sequence: TGTGCCAGCAGCTTAGTCGCGGGACTTCCGACGGATACGCAGTATTTT. The chain joins TRBV7-8 to TRBJ2-3; a weak D match, TRBD2 (6 bases). The ends were cut back, 1 base at V and 6 bases at J, with 17 bases in the middle. Germline CDR1 and CDR2: SGHVS and FQNEAQ. The CDR3 is 16 residues long.

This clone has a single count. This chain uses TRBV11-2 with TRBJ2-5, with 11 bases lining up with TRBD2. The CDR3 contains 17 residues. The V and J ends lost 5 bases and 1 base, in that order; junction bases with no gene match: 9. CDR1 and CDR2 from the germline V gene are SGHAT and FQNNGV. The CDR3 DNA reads TGTGCCAGCAGCCGCGGACTAGCGGGTAGAACCCAAGAGACCCAGTACTTC. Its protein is CASSRGLAGRTQETQYF.

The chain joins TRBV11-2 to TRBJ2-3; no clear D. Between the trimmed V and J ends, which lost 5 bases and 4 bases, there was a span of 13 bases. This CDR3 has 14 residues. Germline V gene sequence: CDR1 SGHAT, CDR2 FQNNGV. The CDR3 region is CASSPIVNADTQYF. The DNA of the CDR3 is TGTGCCAGCAGCCCCATCGTAAATGCAGATACGCAGTATTTT.

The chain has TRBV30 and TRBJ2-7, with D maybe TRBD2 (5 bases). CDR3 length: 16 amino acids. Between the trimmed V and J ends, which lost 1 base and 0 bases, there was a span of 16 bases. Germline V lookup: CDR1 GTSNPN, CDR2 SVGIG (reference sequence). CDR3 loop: CAWSDPASGYSYEQYF. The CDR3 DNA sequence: TGTGCCTGGAGTGACCCCGCCAGCGGTTACTCCTACGAGCAGTACTTC. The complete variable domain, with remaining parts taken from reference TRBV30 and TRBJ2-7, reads SQTIHQWPATLVQPVGSPLSLECTVEGTSNPNLYWYRQAAGRGLQLLFYSVGIGQISSEVPQNLSASRPQDRQFILSSKKLLLSDSGFYLCAWSDPASGYSYEQYFGPGTRLTVT.

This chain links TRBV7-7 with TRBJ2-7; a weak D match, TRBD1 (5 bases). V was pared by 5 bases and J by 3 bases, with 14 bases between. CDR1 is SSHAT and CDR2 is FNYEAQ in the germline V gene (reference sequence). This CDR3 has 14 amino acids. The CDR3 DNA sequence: TGTGCCAGCAGCGCCAAGTGGGGCGACTACGAGCAGTACTTC. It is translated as CASSAKWGDYEQYF.

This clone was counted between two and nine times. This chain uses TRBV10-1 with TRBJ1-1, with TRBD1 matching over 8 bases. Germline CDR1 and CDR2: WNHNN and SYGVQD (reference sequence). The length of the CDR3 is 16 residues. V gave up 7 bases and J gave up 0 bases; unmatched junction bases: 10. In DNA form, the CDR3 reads TGCGCCAGCACAGGGGGCTGGCCTAGGGTGAACACTGAAGCTTTCTTT. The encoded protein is CASTGGWPRVNTEAFF.

CDR3 loop: CASSHTRPFSPSGGISNQPQHF. The CDR3 DNA is TGTGCCAGCAGCCACACCCGTCCCTTTAGCCCGAGTGGCGGGATTAGCAATCAGCCCCAGCATTTT. The chain uses TRBV7-3 and TRBJ1-5; D not resolved. V was clipped by 5 bases and J by 0 bases, with 32 bases between them. Germline CDR1 reads SGHTA; CDR2 reads FQGTGA. The CDR3 is 22 residues long.

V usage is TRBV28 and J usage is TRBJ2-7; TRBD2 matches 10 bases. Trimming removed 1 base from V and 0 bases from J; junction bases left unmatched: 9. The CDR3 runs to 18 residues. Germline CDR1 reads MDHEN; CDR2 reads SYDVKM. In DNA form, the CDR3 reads TGTGCCAGCAGTTTATCGCCTTGGACTAGCGGCTTCTCCTACGAGCAGTACTTC. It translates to CASSLSPWTSGFSYEQYF.

For the CDR3, the DNA is TGTGCCACCCTGGGGTCCGGGGAGCTGTTTTTT. Amino acids: CATLGSGELFF. The rearrangement uses TRBV28 and TRBJ2-2; D not certain. CDR1 and CDR2 from the germline V gene are MDHEN and SYDVKM. This CDR3 has 11 residues. The germline V and J ends were trimmed by 10 bases and 6 bases, with 9 bases remaining between them.